This is a list of T cell receptor beta chains from one sample in a study of blood T cell repertoires in COVID-19. The table came from immunoSEQ multiplex PCR; TCRdb's copy has only in-frame clones and leaves some out. The sample has roughly 210,000 clones, around 87% seen once. The sample comprised PBMCs or T cells enriched from blood (not recorded which). The receptors were sampled from a man aged 30 to 39 in a cohort exposed to, infected with or recovered from COVID-19 (not recorded which). Each CDR3 is given with its conserved first and last residue. Fields, in order: J gene, D gene, clone size, V gene, CDR3 DNA, CDR3 protein. A D gene is named only where the DNA matches it firmly. Only some rows state a clone size, as once, few, many or a class for expanded clones.

TRBJ2-6 TRBD1 - TRBV3-1/TRBV3-2 TGTGCCAGCAGCCCCCGGAGGCAGGGGGTCTCTGGGGCCAACGTCCTGACTTTC CASSPRRQGVSGANVLTF
TRBJ2-3 - - TRBV15 TGTGCCACCAGCAGAGAAACTGTGGACACAAGCACAGATACGCAGTATTTT CATSRETVDTSTDTQYF
TRBJ2-1 - - TRBV5-6 TGTGCCAGCACTCCTGGACAGTCCTACAATGAGCAGTTCTTC CASTPGQSYNEQFF
TRBJ2-3 - once TRBV20-1 TGCAGGGCGTTTAGCGGAGGCGGGGAGTATTTT CRAFSGGGEYF
TRBJ1-2 TRBD1 - TRBV11-2 TGTGCCAGCAGCTTAGTTCGGAACAGGGGCGCCTATGGCTACACCTTC CASSLVRNRGAYGYTF
TRBJ2-7 - once TRBV6-5 TGTGCCAGCAACCCCCCGGGACACCTTCCCTACGAGCAGTACTTC CASNPPGHLPYEQYF
TRBJ2-5 - once TRBV7-2 TGTGCCAGCAGCGCTTCTCAAGGGGCCCAGTACTTC CASSASQGAQYF
TRBJ1-5 - - TRBV24-1 TGTGCCACCGCAAGGGCGGGGGGCGGCAATCAGCCCCAGCATTTT CATARAGGGNQPQHF
TRBJ2-5 - - TRBV5-6 TGTGCCAGCAGCTTTAACAGGGTGGATGGGCAAGAGACCCAGTACTTC CASSFNRVDGQETQYF
TRBJ1-1 TRBD1 - TRBV19 TGTGCCAGTAGAACCACCGGGACAGGGAACACTGAAGCTTTCTTT CASRTTGTGNTEAFF
TRBJ1-1 - - TRBV9 TGTGCCAGCAATAACCGCGGGACTGAAGCTTTCTTT CASNNRGTEAFF
TRBJ1-1 - - TRBV6-2/TRBV6-3 TGTGCCAGCAGTTCGACAGCCCCGGGCACTGAAGCTTTCTTT CASSSTAPGTEAFF
TRBJ2-5 TRBD1 - TRBV7-7 TGTGCTAGCAGCTTTCGGACAGGGGATGAGACCCAGTACTTC CASSFRTGDETQYF
TRBJ1-5 - - TRBV10-2 TGCGCCAGCAGCCCCGACAGGTTCAATCAGCCCCAGCATTTT CASSPDRFNQPQHF
TRBJ1-1 - - TRBV9 TGTGCCAGCAGCCCGGGGGGGGCGCAGAACACTGAAGCTTTCTTT CASSPGGAQNTEAFF
TRBJ1-2 - once TRBV4-3 TGCGCCAGCAGCTCTTCTTCAGGGGACGGCTATGGCTACACCTTC CASSSSSGDGYGYTF
TRBJ2-7 TRBD1 - TRBV27 TGTGCCAGCAGTTTGGGACACTGGAGGGCAGGGGGCGCGAACGAGCAGTACTTC CASSLGHWRAGGANEQYF
TRBJ1-6 - - TRBV6-2/TRBV6-3 TGTGCCAGCAGTGCCGAAAGGAGCTCCTATAATTCACCCCTCCACTTT CASSAERSSYNSPLHF
TRBJ1-5 - - TRBV5-8 TGTGCCAGCAGCTTCCGCGGACCGGGGAATCAGCCCCAGCATTTT CASSFRGPGNQPQHF
TRBJ1-6 - - TRBV27 TGTGCCAGCAGTATAGGGGGAGACCCCTCGAATTCACCCCTCCACTTT CASSIGGDPSNSPLHF
TRBJ1-2 TRBD1 - TRBV5-1 TGCGCCAGCAGCTTGGCGGGACAGGAGAGAAATGGCTACACCTTC CASSLAGQERNGYTF
TRBJ2-7 - - TRBV14 TGTGCCAGCAGCCAAGGTCTCACTAGCAGCCCCTACGAGCAGTACTTC CASSQGLTSSPYEQYF
TRBJ1-2 - - TRBV25-1 TGTGCCAGCAGTGAAGGGACGTGGGACTTCGGCGGGTATGGCTACACCTTC CASSEGTWDFGGYGYTF
TRBJ2-1 - - TRBV24-1 TGTGCCACCAGTGATTGGCACGGGAAGGGCGGGCAGTTCTTC CATSDWHGKGGQFF